This T cell receptor (beta chain) was retrieved from a study of T cells in Graves' hyperthyroidism and ophthalmopathy. J gave up 5 bases and V 4 bases, and 10 bases lay outside the gene matches. The V gene's germline CDR1 is SEHNR and CDR2 FQNEAQ (reference sequence). The CDR3 totals 15 residues. This clonotype was recorded many times. Its antigen is still unknown. Amplification of TCR beta CDR3 regions used RNA as the template. HTBI primers were the set used in a first-round RT-PCR of the TCR CDR3. TCRdb analysed the multiplex PCR reads with MiXCR anew, one entry per CDR3 protein. The table has over 450,000 distinct CDR3 sequences, under 20% seen once. The study, taken as a whole, reports: The model anticipated ophthalmopathy a median about six months pre-onset.

This rearrangement joins TRBV7-9 to TRBJ2-5; TRBD1 matches at 7 bases. This TCR was recovered from a young woman with Graves' ophthalmopathy. The specimen sequenced was blood. The CDR3, as DNA: TGTGCCAGCAGCTCAGAGACAGGGAGAGACGAGACCCAGTACTTC. Translation gives CASSSETGRDETQYF.